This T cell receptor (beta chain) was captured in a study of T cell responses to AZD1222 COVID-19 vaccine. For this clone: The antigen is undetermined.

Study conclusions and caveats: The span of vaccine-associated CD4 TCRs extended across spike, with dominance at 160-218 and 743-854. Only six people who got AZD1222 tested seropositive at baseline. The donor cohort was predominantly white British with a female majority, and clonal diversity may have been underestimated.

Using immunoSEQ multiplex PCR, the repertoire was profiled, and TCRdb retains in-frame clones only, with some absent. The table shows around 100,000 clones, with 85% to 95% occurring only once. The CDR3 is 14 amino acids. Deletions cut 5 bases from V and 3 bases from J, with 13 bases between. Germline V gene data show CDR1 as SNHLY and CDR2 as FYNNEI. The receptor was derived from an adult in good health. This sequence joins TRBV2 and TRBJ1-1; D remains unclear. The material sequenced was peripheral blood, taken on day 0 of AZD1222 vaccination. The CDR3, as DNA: TGTGCCAGCAGTCGTACAGTTGGGGACACTGAAGCTTTCTTT. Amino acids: CASSRTVGDTEAFF.